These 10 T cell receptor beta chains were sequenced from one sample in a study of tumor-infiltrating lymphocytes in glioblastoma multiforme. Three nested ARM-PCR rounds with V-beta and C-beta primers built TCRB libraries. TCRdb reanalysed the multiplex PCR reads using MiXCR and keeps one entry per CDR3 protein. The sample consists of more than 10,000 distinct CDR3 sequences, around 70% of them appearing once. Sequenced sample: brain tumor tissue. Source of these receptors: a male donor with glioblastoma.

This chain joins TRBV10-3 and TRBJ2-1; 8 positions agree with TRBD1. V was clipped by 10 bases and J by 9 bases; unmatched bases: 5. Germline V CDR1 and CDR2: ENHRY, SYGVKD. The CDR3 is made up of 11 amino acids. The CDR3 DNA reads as TGTGCCACCACAGGGGGGTCTGAGCAGTTCTTC. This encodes CATTGGSEQFF.

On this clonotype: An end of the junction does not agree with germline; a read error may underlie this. The CDR3 loop reads CSVDGTLEGTDTPYF. CDR3 DNA: TGCAGCGTTGATGGGACATTGGAAGGCACAGATACGCCGTATTTT. The chain joins TRBV29-1 to TRBJ2-3; possible D gene TRBD1, 6 bases. The CDR3 extends over 15 amino acids. Germline V gene sequence: CDR1 SQVTM, CDR2 ANQGSEA.

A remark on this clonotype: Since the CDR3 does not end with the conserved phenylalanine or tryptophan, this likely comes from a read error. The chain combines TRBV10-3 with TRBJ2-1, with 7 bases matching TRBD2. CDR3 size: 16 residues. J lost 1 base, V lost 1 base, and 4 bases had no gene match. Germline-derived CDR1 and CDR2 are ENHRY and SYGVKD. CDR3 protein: CAISEWDYMSYNEQFS. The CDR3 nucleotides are TGTGCCATCAGTGAGTGGGACTACATGTCCTACAATGAGCAGTTCTCT.

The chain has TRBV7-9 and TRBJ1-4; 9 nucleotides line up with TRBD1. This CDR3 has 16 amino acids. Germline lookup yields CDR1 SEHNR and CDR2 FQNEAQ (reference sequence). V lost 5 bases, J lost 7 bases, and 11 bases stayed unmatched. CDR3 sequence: CASSQSWGTGSEKLFF. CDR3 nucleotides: TGTGCCAGCAGCCAGTCATGGGGGACAGGGAGTGAAAAACTGTTTTTT.

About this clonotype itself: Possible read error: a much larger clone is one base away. CDR3 nucleotides: TGTGCCACCAGTGAGGTTTGGCCTACGAACGCCGGGGAGCTGTTTTTT. This codes for CATSEVWPTNAGELFF. The chain recombines TRBV24-1 with TRBJ2-2; D remains unclear. CDR1 and CDR2 (germline): KGHDR, SFDVKD. CDR3 length equals 16 residues.

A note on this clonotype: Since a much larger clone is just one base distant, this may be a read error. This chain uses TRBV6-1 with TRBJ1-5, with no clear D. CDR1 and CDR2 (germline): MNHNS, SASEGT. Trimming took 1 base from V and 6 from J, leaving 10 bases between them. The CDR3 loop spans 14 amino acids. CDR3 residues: CASSEDEESQPQHF. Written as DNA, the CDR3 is TGTGCCAGCAGTGAAGACGAGGAGAGTCAGCCCCAGCATTTT.

The CDR3 sequence is CSARANSGGRIYEQYF. CDR3 nucleotide sequence: TGCAGTGCTAGAGCAAATAGCGGGGGACGTATTTACGAGCAGTACTTC. V usage is TRBV20-1 and J usage is TRBJ2-7, with 9 nucleotides matching TRBD2. In germline, CDR1 is DFQATT, CDR2 SNEGSKA (reference sequence). V was clipped by 1 base and J by 4 bases; unmatched bases: 11. This CDR3 comprises 16 residues.

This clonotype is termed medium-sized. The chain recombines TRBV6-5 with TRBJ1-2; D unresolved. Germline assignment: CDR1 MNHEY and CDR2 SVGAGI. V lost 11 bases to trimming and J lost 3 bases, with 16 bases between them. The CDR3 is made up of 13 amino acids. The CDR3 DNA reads TGTGCCTCCCGGCGAGGGAGGGACTATGGCTACACCTTC. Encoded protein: CASRRGRDYGYTF.

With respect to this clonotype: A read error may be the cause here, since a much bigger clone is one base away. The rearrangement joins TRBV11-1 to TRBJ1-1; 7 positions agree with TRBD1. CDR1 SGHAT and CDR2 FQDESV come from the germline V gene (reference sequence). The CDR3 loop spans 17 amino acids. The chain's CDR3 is CVSSLRDRGYMNTEAFF. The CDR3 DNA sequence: TGTGTCAGCAGCTTACGGGACAGAGGGTACATGAACACTGAAGCTTTCTTT.

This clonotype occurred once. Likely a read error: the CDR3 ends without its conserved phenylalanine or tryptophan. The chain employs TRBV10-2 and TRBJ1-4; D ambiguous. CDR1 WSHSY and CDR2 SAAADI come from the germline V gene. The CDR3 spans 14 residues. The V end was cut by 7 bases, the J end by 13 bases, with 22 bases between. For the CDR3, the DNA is TGCGCCAGCACTTTTAGCCGGTTCGGAGATGGACTGTTTTCT. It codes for CASTFSRFGDGLFS.